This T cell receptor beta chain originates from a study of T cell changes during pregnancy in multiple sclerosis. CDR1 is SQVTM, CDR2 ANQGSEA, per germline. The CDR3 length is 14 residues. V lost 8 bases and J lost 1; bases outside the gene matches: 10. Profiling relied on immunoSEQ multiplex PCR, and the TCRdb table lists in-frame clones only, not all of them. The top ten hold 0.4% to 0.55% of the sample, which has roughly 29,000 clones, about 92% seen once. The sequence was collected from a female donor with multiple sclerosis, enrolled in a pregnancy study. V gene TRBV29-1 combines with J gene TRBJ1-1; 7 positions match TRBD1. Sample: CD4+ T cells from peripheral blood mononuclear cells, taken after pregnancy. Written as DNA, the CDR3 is TGCAGCATTTACACAGGGGTAGGGAACACTGAAGCTTTCTTT. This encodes CSIYTGVGNTEAFF.